The rows below give T cell receptor beta chains drawn from one sample of a study of CD8 T cells in Susac syndrome. Each CDR3 protein gets one entry after TCRdb re-called the immunoSEQ multiplex PCR reads with MiXCR. The sample carries about 83,000 distinct CDR3 sequences, roughly 96% recorded once. The sample consisted of CD8+ T cells from PBMCs. These TCRs come from a human donor with Susac syndrome. Each CDR3 is given with its conserved first and last residue. The D gene is left open where the match is weak. Clone sizes are given selectively: once, few, many, or a class where the clone is expanded.

V	J	D	size	CDR3	DNA
TRBV4-3	TRBJ2-1	.	.	CASSQDGAGDEQFF	TGCGCCAGCAGCCAAGATGGCGCAGGAGATGAGCAGTTCTTC
TRBV5-6	TRBJ2-7	TRBD2	once	CASTIGEGRHEQYF	TGTGCCAGCACCATCGGGGAGGGCCGCCACGAGCAGTACTTC
TRBV6-5	TRBJ2-5	.	.	CASSFTGIQETQYF	TGTGCCAGCAGTTTCACAGGGATACAAGAGACCCAGTACTTC
TRBV7-2	TRBJ2-7	TRBD2	.	CASSLGQGGSYEQYF	TGTGCCAGCAGCTTAGGGCAGGGAGGGTCCTACGAGCAGTACTTC
TRBV20-1	TRBJ2-1	TRBD2	.	CSARTSENNEQFF	TGCAGTGCCCGGACTAGCGAAAACAATGAGCAGTTCTTC
TRBV10-3	TRBJ1-5	.	.	CAISGGEINQPQHF	TGTGCCATCAGTGGAGGGGAGATCAATCAGCCCCAGCATTTT
TRBV4-3	TRBJ2-2	.	.	CASSQGGDGELFF	TGCGCCAGCAGCCAAGGGGGAGACGGGGAGCTGTTTTTT
TRBV28	TRBJ1-6	.	.	CASSPTGLGSPLHF	TGTGCCAGCAGCCCTACTGGTTTGGGTTCACCCCTCCACTTT
TRBV5-1	TRBJ1-2	TRBD1	.	CASSSSGTVIYGYTF	TGCGCCAGCAGCTCCTCCGGGACAGTGATTTATGGCTACACCTTC
TRBV7-9	TRBJ2-5	.	.	CASSYDTQETQYF	TGTGCCAGCAGCTATGACACGCAAGAGACCCAGTACTTC
TRBV18	TRBJ1-1	.	.	CASSPVAGRSPNTEAFF	TGTGCCAGCTCACCAGTGGCAGGGCGCTCTCCGAACACTGAAGCTTTCTTT
TRBV4-3	TRBJ1-1	.	.	CASSQDVGIWTEAFF	TGCGCCAGCAGCCAAGATGTGGGGATATGGACTGAAGCTTTCTTT
TRBV6-5	TRBJ2-5	TRBD2	medium-sized	CASSSPFTAGGVQETQYF	TGTGCCAGCAGTTCCCCGTTTACGGCGGGGGGGGTCCAAGAGACCCAGTACTTC
TRBV4-3	TRBJ2-1	TRBD2	.	CASSRTPGGEQFF	TGCGCCAGCAGCCGTACTCCGGGGGGTGAGCAGTTCTTC